The T cell receptor (beta chain) under discussion was sequenced for a study of blood T cell repertoires in COVID-19. About the study: The origin of the acute and convalescent COVID-19 samples was the United States, Italy and Spain.

In germline, CDR1 is MNHNS, CDR2 SASEGT. The length of the CDR3 is 14 residues. V was shortened by 1 base and J by 5 bases, with 6 bases between the two germline ends. Method: immunoSEQ multiplex PCR; TCRdb's copy keeps in-frame clones and lacks some. The sample carries about 100,000 clones, roughly 88% recorded once. The V and J genes are TRBV6-1 and TRBJ1-6, with no clear D. The sequenced material came from peripheral blood. The receptor comes from a human donor in a cohort sampled during active COVID-19. Here the CDR3 DNA reads TGTGCCAGCAGTGAAGTCCTTAATAATTCACCCCTCCACTTT. Translating it yields CASSEVLNNSPLHF.